The 5 T cell receptor beta chains given below trace back to one sample, sequenced in a study of OX40 agonist ivuxolimab in advanced cancers. To prepare the library, the immunoSEQ multiplex PCR assay was applied. TCRdb took over this immuneACCESS table, retaining in-frame rearrangements with V and J assigned. Such tables are incomplete; in checked studies, under half of the missing clones stem from an unresolved V gene, and the remainder is unexplained. Here the sample has some 80,000 clones; around nine tenths occur a single time. 0.32% of the sample is in the top ten clones. The source was CD4+ or CD8+ T cells sorted from blood, collected in a trial of the OX40 agonist ivuxolimab. The receptors originated from an adult with an advanced solid tumor such as melanoma, head and neck, liver or kidney cancer.

V gene TRBV19 combines with J gene TRBJ2-4; maybe TRBD1 (5 bases). V dropped 3 bases and J dropped 4 bases, with 10 bases sitting between them. The CDR3 extends over 14 amino acids. CDR1 is LNHDA, CDR2 SQIVND, per germline (reference sequence). Here the CDR3 reads CASSILTGKNIQYF. The CDR3 nucleotides read TGTGCCAGTAGTATCCTCACAGGAAAAAACATTCAGTACTTC.

The chain couples TRBV28 to TRBJ2-7, with a weak D call TRBD2 (5 bases). V gave up 2 bases and J gave up 13 bases, with 15 bases separating them. Germline V CDR1 and CDR2: MDHEN, SYDVKM. The CDR3 length is 12 residues. Here the CDR3 DNA reads TGTGCCAGCAGTTTACCTACTAGTCCCCTATACGTC. Its translation: CASSLPTSPLYV.

V gene TRBV11-2 combines with J gene TRBJ2-2; D might be TRBD2 (6 bases). Trimming shortened V by 6 bases and J by 4 bases, and 12 bases separated the two germline ends. There are 14 residues in the CDR3. Per germline, CDR1 SGHAT and CDR2 FQNNGV. The CDR3 loop reads CASRRGAFTGELFF. As DNA, the CDR3 is TGTGCCAGCAGGCGCGGGGCTTTCACCGGGGAGCTGTTTTTT.

The chain combines TRBV9 with TRBJ2-3, with 8 bases that match TRBD2. The CDR3 length is 15 residues. In germline, CDR1 is SGDLS, CDR2 YYNGEE. The J segment lost 6 bases and the V segment lost 5 bases, leaving 11 bases of the junction unmatched. As DNA, the CDR3 is TGTGCCAGCAGTTATACCCCGGGAGGGCGTGATACGCAGTATTTT. Translating gives CASSYTPGGRDTQYF.

The chain recombines TRBV2 with TRBJ1-2, with 8 bases lining up with TRBD1. Germline assignment: CDR1 SNHLY and CDR2 FYNNEI. The CDR3 extends over 12 amino acids. Trimming cost V 5 bases and J 12 bases; bases outside gene matches: 8. The CDR3, as DNA: TGTGCCAGCAGTCTTATACCAGGGGGCCACACCTTC. It yields the protein CASSLIPGGHTF.